A selection of T cell receptor beta chains follows, all from one sample in a study of early T cells in non-severe SARS-CoV-2 infection. Using its own MiXCR run on the 5' RACE reads, TCRdb lists one record per CDR3 protein. The sample includes tens of thousands of distinct CDR3 sequences, about 12% of them seen just once. The sample taken for sequencing was whole blood. The receptors stem from an adult who was a healthcare worker with PCR-confirmed SARS-CoV-2 infection or an uninfected control (not recorded which). The CDR3 runs from the conserved cysteine through the conserved F or W. A D gene is named only where the DNA matches it firmly. The size field is filled for only some rows; it gives once, few, many or a size class.

d_call j_call v_call clone_size cdr3_nt cdr3_aa
TRBD2 TRBJ2-7 TRBV7-3 few TGTGCCAGCAGCTTGACTAGCGGGGCCTACGAGCAGTACTTC CASSLTSGAYEQYF
NA TRBJ2-2 TRBV29-1 NA TGCAGCGTTGAACAGAGGAACACCGGGGAGCTGTTTTTT CSVEQRNTGELFF
TRBD2 TRBJ2-1 TRBV7-2 few TGTGCCAGCAGCTTAGCGGGGACTAGCGGCCTCTACAATGAGCAGTTCTTC CASSLAGTSGLYNEQFF
TRBD1 TRBJ2-1 TRBV7-6 few TGTGCCAGCAGCCATCGGGACAGGGGGAGAGTATCCTACAATGAGCAGTTCTTC CASSHRDRGRVSYNEQFF
NA TRBJ1-3 TRBV6-5 few TGTGCCAGCAGTTACGCCGGACTCGCTGGAAACACCATATATTTT CASSYAGLAGNTIYF
NA TRBJ1-6 TRBV28 NA TGTGCCAGCAGTTCCGCAGGGGATAATTCACCCCTCCACTTT CASSSAGDNSPLHF
NA TRBJ2-7 TRBV6-5 few TGTGCCAGCAGTTCGACAGGATTCACCTACGAGCAGTACTTC CASSSTGFTYEQYF
TRBD2 TRBJ2-7 TRBV7-2 NA TGTGCCAGCAGCTTATCAGGGACTAACTCCTACGAGCAGTACTTC CASSLSGTNSYEQYF
NA TRBJ2-3 TRBV28 once TGTGCCAGCAGTTTCGAGCCAGTGGGAGACACAGATACGCAGTATTTT CASSFEPVGDTDTQYF
NA TRBJ2-7 TRBV12-2 NA TGTGCAAGTCGCTCCCGGGCCCGCTCCTACGAGCAGTACTTC CASRSRARSYEQYF
NA TRBJ2-1 TRBV7-8 NA TGTGCCAGCAGCCAGGAGTTTTTCCTCTACAATGAGCAGTTCTTC CASSQEFFLYNEQFF
NA TRBJ2-3 TRBV28 many TGTGCCAGCAGTTCGGTCCGGGGCCCAGGTCTAACAGATACGCAGTATTTT CASSSVRGPGLTDTQYF
TRBD1 TRBJ2-1 TRBV7-6 many TGTGCCAGCCCAGCTTATTTCCAGGGGGCTCAGTACAATGAGCAGTTCTTC CASPAYFQGAQYNEQFF
NA TRBJ2-1 TRBV7-3 few TGTGCCAGCAGCATTGACGATGAGCAGTTCTTC CASSIDDEQFF